Shown below are 15 T cell receptor beta chains from a single sample sequenced in a study of blood T cell repertoires in COVID-19. Repertoires were generated with immunoSEQ multiplex PCR, while TCRdb's copy carries only in-frame clones and drops some. This table has roughly 700,000 clones, approximately 90% appearing once. Sample: peripheral blood. The receptors originated from a woman aged 18-35 years with acute or convalescent COVID-19.

This chain joins TRBV11-2 and TRBJ1-1, with TRBD1 identical over 9 bases. The CDR3 has 17 residues. V gave up 2 bases and J gave up 4 bases; unmatched junction bases: 11. Germline CDR1 and CDR2: SGHAT and FQNNGV. The CDR3 sequence is CASSLTSRDRARTEAFF. The CDR3 DNA is TGTGCCAGCAGCTTAACCTCCCGGGACAGGGCGCGCACTGAAGCTTTCTTT.

This clone came up once. The chain couples TRBV6-5 to TRBJ2-7, with 12 bases that match TRBD1. CDR1 is MNHEY, CDR2 SVGAGI, per germline. The CDR3 covers 14 residues. The junction had 5 bases not matched to a gene; V was cut back by 7 bases and J by 4 bases. The CDR3 coding sequence is TGTGCCAGCACCGGGACAGGGGGCAGGTACGAGCAGTACTTC. Translated, it gives CASTGTGGRYEQYF.

The chain has TRBV6-2 or TRBV6-3 and TRBJ1-2; D is possibly TRBD1 (6 bases). The length of the CDR3 is 17 residues. Germline V lookup: CDR1 MNHEY, CDR2 SVGEGT. V lost 2 bases and J lost 2, with 18 bases in between. In nucleotides, the CDR3 is TGTGCCAGCAGTTACCAAACGACGGGGGGGCTCAACTATGGCTACACCTTC. Encoded protein: CASSYQTTGGLNYGYTF.

The chain couples TRBV7-9 to TRBJ1-2, with D unresolved. The CDR3 totals 11 residues. The V end was cut by 5 bases, the J end by 2 bases, with 3 bases between. Germline CDR1 and CDR2: SEHNR and FQNEAQ (reference sequence). CDR3 sequence reads: CASSQNYGYTF. The CDR3 bases are TGTGCCAGCAGCCAGAACTATGGCTACACCTTC. The full variable domain, completed using reference TRBV7-9 and TRBJ1-2, is DTGVSQNPRHKITKRGQNVTFRCDPISEHNRLYWYRQTLGQGPEFLTYFQNEAQLEKSRLLSDRFSAERPKGSFSTLEIQRTEQGDSAMYLCASSQNYGYTFGSGTRLTVV.

The rearrangement uses TRBV4-1 and TRBJ1-6, with 7 nucleotides matching TRBD1. CDR1 and CDR2 from the germline V gene are MGHRA and YSYEKL. After removal of 1 base from V and 9 bases from J, the junction contained 9 bases not matched to a gene. This CDR3 is 16 amino acids long. For the CDR3, the DNA is TGCGCCAGCAGCCAAGCCTTCGGACAGGCGTTTTCACCCCTCCACTTT. Its translation: CASSQAFGQAFSPLHF.

V usage is TRBV18 and J usage is TRBJ1-2; D not resolved. This CDR3 spans 12 amino acids. CDR1 and CDR2 from the germline V gene are KGHSH and LQKENI. V dropped 6 bases and J dropped 5 bases, with 10 bases sitting between them. Here the CDR3 reads CASSPGEYGYTF. The CDR3 nucleotides are TGTGCCAGCTCCCCTGGAGAATATGGCTACACCTTC.

J is TRBJ1-6 and V is TRBV5-1; D unresolved. The ends were cut back, 0 bases at V and 4 bases at J, with 8 bases in the middle. The CDR3 sequence is 15 residues long. Germline lookup yields CDR1 SGHRS and CDR2 YFSETQ. CDR3 DNA sequence: TGCGCCAGCAGCTTGGAGGCAGCGTATAATTCACCCCTCCACTTT. Translating gives CASSLEAAYNSPLHF.

In DNA, the CDR3 is TGTGCCAGTACCCGTAAGATTGACAGCTCCGGGGAGCTGTTTTTT. This translates into CASTRKIDSSGELFF. V usage is TRBV19 and J usage is TRBJ2-2, with D tentatively TRBD1 (5 bases). V lost 7 bases, J lost 6 bases, and 18 bases lay in between. Germline CDR1 and CDR2: LNHDA and SQIVND (reference sequence). The CDR3 runs to 15 residues.

The chain couples TRBV30 to TRBJ1-5, with TRBD1 as a possible D gene (5 bases). This CDR3 has 12 residues. Per germline, CDR1 GTSNPN and CDR2 SVGIG (reference sequence). Trimming cost V 5 bases and J 4 bases, with 9 bases left between them. CDR3 region: CAWGTGNQPQHF. DNA of the CDR3: TGTGCCTGGGGGACTGGGAATCAGCCCCAGCATTTT.

The rearrangement links TRBV29-1 to TRBJ1-2; D not resolved. The ends were cut back, 6 bases at V and 8 bases at J, with 10 bases in the middle. Germline V CDR1 and CDR2: SQVTM, ANQGSEA. The CDR3 covers 10 residues. CDR3: CSVGPEGYTF. The CDR3 DNA sequence: TGCAGCGTGGGTCCGGAGGGCTACACCTTC.

The chain combines TRBV29-1 with TRBJ1-1; D unresolved. The CDR3 is 12 residues long. V was pared by 5 bases and J by 0 bases, with 7 bases between. Germline CDR1 SQVTM, CDR2 ANQGSEA. The chain's CDR3 is CSVPHMNTEAFF. The CDR3, as DNA: TGCAGCGTTCCCCACATGAACACTGAAGCTTTCTTT.

V and J are TRBV6-6 and TRBJ2-7, with TRBD1 as a possible D gene (7 bases). Germline V gene sequence: CDR1 MNHNY, CDR2 SVGAGI (reference sequence). V lost 3 bases, J lost 7 bases, and 16 bases lay in between. The CDR3 contains 14 residues. CDR3 amino acids: CASSYSTGEEEQYF. In DNA, the CDR3 is TGTGCCAGCAGTTATAGTACAGGGGAGGAAGAGCAGTACTTC.

This chain joins TRBV7-3 and TRBJ2-3; D may be TRBD2 (7 bases). The V gene lost 5 bases and the J gene lost 4 bases, with 19 bases spanning the gap. CDR3 length: 16 amino acids. The germline V gene encodes CDR1 SGHTA and CDR2 FQGTGA. DNA of the CDR3: TGTGCCAGCAGCATAAGGGGAGGGGGGCCCCCAGATACGCAGTATTTT. Protein sequence: CASSIRGGGPPDTQYF.

V is TRBV18 and J is TRBJ1-2, with 7 bases matching TRBD1. The CDR3 spans 17 residues. The junction had 15 bases not matched to a gene; V was cut back by 0 bases and J by 8 bases. The germline V gene has CDR1 KGHSH and CDR2 LQKENI. CDR3 sequence (DNA): TGTGCCAGCTCACCACCGACAGGGACGTTAACTTTTATCGGCTACACCTTC. It is translated as CASSPPTGTLTFIGYTF.

The chain couples TRBV11-2 to TRBJ2-7, with D tentatively TRBD1 (6 bases). V was trimmed by 3 bases and J by 3 bases, leaving 9 bases between them. Germline CDR1 reads SGHAT; CDR2 reads FQNNGV. The CDR3 runs 13 residues. This CDR3 is CASSLGAHYEQYF. The CDR3 region has the DNA TGTGCCAGCAGCTTGGGGGCCCACTACGAGCAGTACTTC.